This passage covers 26 T cell receptor beta chains from one sample sequenced in a study of T cells in Graves' hyperthyroidism and ophthalmopathy. Amplified TCR beta CDR3 regions derived from RNA transcripts. The HTBI primer set was used in a first-round RT-PCR of the TCR CDR3. A single record per CDR3 protein comes from TCRdb applying MiXCR to the multiplex PCR reads. The table lists some 770,000 distinct CDR3 sequences, 16% of them singletons. Specimen: blood. The receptor set was obtained from a young man with Graves' hyperthyroidism.

This clonotype was recorded a few times. The V and J genes are TRBV20-1 and TRBJ2-7; 8 nucleotides agree with TRBD2. J lost 3 bases, V lost 3 bases, and 7 bases had no gene match. This CDR3 has 14 residues. The germline gives CDR1 DFQATT, CDR2 SNEGSKA (reference sequence). This CDR3 is CSASTGLDFYEQYF. The CDR3 nucleotides are TGCAGTGCTAGTACGGGACTAGATTTCTACGAGCAGTACTTC.

This clonotype was seen a handful of times. The J gene is TRBJ1-1, the V gene TRBV9, with D possibly being TRBD1 (5 bases). This CDR3 has 16 amino acids. Germline CDR1 is SGDLS and CDR2 is YYNGEE. V lost 3 bases and J 1 base, leaving 16 bases between the germline ends. The DNA for the CDR3 is TGTGCCAGCAGCGGCCCGGGCCAGGGCCGGAACACTGAAGCTTTCTTT. It translates to CASSGPGQGRNTEAFF.

J is TRBJ2-1 and V is TRBV6-1; 8 nucleotides match TRBD2. Looked up from germline, CDR1 is MNHNS and CDR2 is SASEGT. V lost 3 bases to trimming and J lost 7 bases; unmatched junction nucleotides: 11. The CDR3 length is 16 residues. The CDR3 sequence is CASSDWSGRSFNEQFF. CDR3 coding DNA: TGTGCCAGCAGTGACTGGAGCGGGAGATCGTTTAATGAGCAGTTCTTC.

The chain joins TRBV4-2 to TRBJ2-1; TRBD2 agrees at 15 bases. CDR1 and CDR2 (germline): LGHNA, YNFKEQ. Losses at the gene ends were 1 base for V and 2 bases for J; bases not matched to a gene: 3. The CDR3 is made up of 18 amino acids. The DNA of the CDR3 is TGTGCCAGCAGCCAAGCCGGACTAGCGGGAGGGACCTACAATGAGCAGTTCTTC. As protein: CASSQAGLAGGTYNEQFF.

The chain carries TRBV19 and TRBJ2-1, with TRBD2 matching over 14 bases. The CDR3 is made up of 15 amino acids. The germline CDR1 and CDR2 sequences are LNHDA and SQIVND (reference sequence). V trimming: 4 bases; J trimming: 9 bases; junction bases outside the gene matches: 5. Here the CDR3 DNA reads TGTGCCAGTAGTAGGGGACTAGCGGGAGTGGGTGAGCAGTTCTTC. Protein: CASSRGLAGVGEQFF.

V is TRBV29-1 and J is TRBJ1-2; TRBD1 aligns across 10 bases. V dropped 7 bases and J dropped 3; count of bases not matched to a gene: 11. Per the germline V gene, CDR1 is SQVTM and CDR2 is ANQGSEA. CDR3 length: 15 amino acids. The CDR3 reads CSGYVGQGLDYGYTF. The CDR3, as DNA: TGCAGCGGGTACGTGGGACAGGGGCTGGACTATGGCTACACCTTC.

The chain employs TRBV29-1 and TRBJ2-5; D might be TRBD1 or TRBD2, each matching 5 bases. Per germline, CDR1 SQVTM and CDR2 ANQGSEA. V was cut by 2 bases and J by 4 bases, with 17 bases left in between. CDR3 size: 15 residues. Here the CDR3 reads CSVEKRGRSGETQYF. The CDR3 region has the DNA TGCAGCGTTGAAAAAAGGGGACGCAGCGGAGAGACCCAGTACTTC. Supplemented by reference TRBV29-1 and TRBJ2-5, the full variable domain reads SAVISQKPSRDICQRGTSLTIQCQVDSQVTMMFWYRQQPGQSLTLIATANQGSEATYESGFVIDKFPISRPNLTFSTLTVSNMSPEDSSIYLCSVEKRGRSGETQYFGPGTRLLVL.

At least ten counts were recorded for this clonotype. This sequence joins TRBV27 and TRBJ1-5; unclear D gene. V lost 5 bases to trimming and J lost 7 bases, with 12 bases between them. CDR3 size: 13 residues. Germline values: CDR1 MNHEY, CDR2 SMNVEV (reference sequence). CDR3 nucleotide sequence: TGTGCCAGCAGTCCCCGGTTTGGGCAGCCCCAGCATTTT. Translation: CASSPRFGQPQHF.

The chain employs TRBV6-5 and TRBJ1-2; 8 bases align to TRBD1. Per germline, CDR1 MNHEY and CDR2 SVGAGI. Trimming at V came to 0 bases and at J to 6 bases, leaving 0 bases not matched to a gene. This CDR3 is built from 13 residues. The chain's CDR3 is CASSYSDRDGYTF. The DNA of the CDR3 is TGTGCCAGCAGTTACTCGGACAGGGATGGCTACACCTTC.

The table lists this clonotype with many counts. V and J are TRBV7-2 and TRBJ2-1; a weak D match, TRBD1 (5 bases). CDR1 is SGHTA, CDR2 FQGNSA, per germline. V dropped 6 bases and J dropped 4 bases, with 13 bases sitting between them. The CDR3 consists of 14 residues. The CDR3 sequence: CASRPQGTYNEQFF. CDR3 sequence (DNA): TGTGCCAGCAGGCCGCAGGGCACTTACAATGAGCAGTTCTTC.

This clonotype has ten or more counts. The junction does not match germline at one end; this may be a read error. The rearrangement uses TRBV5-1 and TRBJ2-2, with D possibly being TRBD1 (6 bases). CDR3 size: 14 residues. Germline CDR1 and CDR2: SGHRS and YFSETQ. This chain's CDR3 is CASSPTGSTGELFF. The CDR3 DNA sequence: TGTGCCAGCAGTCCGACAGGTTCCACCGGGGAGCTGTTTTTT.

The rearrangement links TRBV28 to TRBJ1-5; D remains ambiguous. The CDR3 sequence is 14 residues long. V was pared by 7 bases and J by 2 bases, with 12 bases between. From germline, CDR1 is MDHEN and CDR2 SYDVKM. Written as DNA, the CDR3 is TGTGCCAGCAATGTCCGCAGCGGCAATCAGCCCCAGCATTTT. The encoded protein is CASNVRSGNQPQHF.

This clonotype has only a few counts. The genes are TRBV18 and TRBJ1-5, with 9 nucleotides matching TRBD1. The CDR3 covers 15 residues. Germline V gene sequence: CDR1 KGHSH, CDR2 LQKENI. V shed 5 bases and J 3 bases; nucleotides not matched to a gene: 5. The CDR3 sequence is CASSSGTGINQPQHF. CDR3 sequence (DNA): TGTGCCAGCTCATCCGGGACAGGGATCAATCAGCCCCAGCATTTT.

This clonotype was recorded a few times. The chain employs TRBV28 and TRBJ2-5; no reliable D call. V lost 3 bases, J lost 4 bases, and 12 bases lay in between. CDR3 size: 14 residues. Germline loops: CDR1 MDHEN, CDR2 SYDVKM. CDR3 residues: CASSFPVAPETQYF. The CDR3 DNA reads TGTGCCAGCAGTTTCCCTGTGGCCCCAGAGACCCAGTACTTC.

This clonotype was detected many times. The chain joins TRBV20-1 to TRBJ2-7, with D possibly being TRBD1 (5 bases). This CDR3 spans 12 amino acids. V was shortened by 7 bases and J by 1 base, with 11 bases between the two germline ends. Germline V CDR1 and CDR2: DFQATT, SNEGSKA (reference sequence). CDR3 amino acids: CSVGAPSYEQYF. For the CDR3, the DNA is TGCAGTGTAGGGGCACCTTCCTACGAGCAGTACTTC.

The chain is built from TRBV19 and TRBJ2-3; 8 nucleotides match TRBD1. CDR3 length equals 15 residues. The germline V gene encodes CDR1 LNHDA and CDR2 SQIVND (reference sequence). The V segment lost 3 bases and the J segment 3 bases; nucleotides outside the gene matches: 5. The CDR3 region is CASSIDRGVTDTQYF. The CDR3 bases are TGTGCCAGTAGTATCGACAGGGGCGTAACAGATACGCAGTATTTT.

The chain employs TRBV20-1 and TRBJ2-2; possible D gene TRBD2, 6 bases. The CDR3 contains 14 residues. The V gene lost 6 bases and the J gene lost 3 bases, with 14 bases spanning the gap. Germline values: CDR1 DFQATT, CDR2 SNEGSKA (reference sequence). Here the CDR3 reads CSAGSRGYTGELFF. DNA of the CDR3: TGCAGTGCCGGGTCGCGGGGTTACACCGGGGAGCTGTTTTTT.

This clonotype came up many times. The V gene is TRBV5-1, the J gene TRBJ2-1; D may match TRBD1 or TRBD2 (6 bases each). V was trimmed by 0 bases and J by 5 bases, leaving 12 bases between them. The CDR3 has 15 residues. Germline V lookup: CDR1 SGHRS, CDR2 YFSETQ. CDR3 nucleotide sequence: TGCGCCAGCAGCTTGGGTTGGGGGGCGCACAATGAGCAGTTCTTC. It specifies CASSLGWGAHNEQFF.

This clonotype was recorded many times. This chain's CDR3 is CASSSPRRSGSQETQYF. The CDR3, as DNA: TGTGCCAGCAGCTCCCCCAGGAGGAGCGGATCGCAAGAGACCCAGTACTTC. The V call is TRBV7-9, the J call TRBJ2-5; D perhaps matches TRBD2 (5 bases). V was trimmed by 4 bases and J by 2 bases, leaving 20 bases between them. Per the germline V gene, CDR1 is SEHNR and CDR2 is FQNEAQ (reference sequence). CDR3 size: 17 residues. The whole variable domain, remainder taken from reference TRBV7-9 and TRBJ2-5, is DTGVSQNPRHKITKRGQNVTFRCDPISEHNRLYWYRQTLGQGPEFLTYFQNEAQLEKSRLLSDRFSAERPKGSFSTLEIQRTEQGDSAMYLCASSSPRRSGSQETQYFGPGTRLLVL.

There are a few counts of this clonotype. The chain couples TRBV7-2 to TRBJ2-7, with D perhaps being TRBD1 or TRBD2 (6 bases each). Per germline, CDR1 SGHTA and CDR2 FQGNSA. V lost 3 bases to trimming and J lost 4 bases, with 13 bases between them. The CDR3 contains 14 residues. This CDR3 reads CASSLLGGAYEQYF. DNA for the CDR3: TGTGCCAGCAGCTTGTTGGGGGGCGCATACGAGCAGTACTTC.

This clonotype was observed many times. This chain links TRBV12-3 or TRBV12-4 with TRBJ2-3; no clear D. Trimming cost V 5 bases and J 6 bases, with 6 bases left between them. There are 11 residues in the CDR3. The CDR3 DNA is TGTGCCAGCAGTACCTGGGATACGCAGTATTTT. Amino acid sequence: CASSTWDTQYF.

This clonotype showed up just a few times. The chain is built from TRBV19 and TRBJ1-5; D not resolved. CDR3 length: 15 residues. The germline V gene has CDR1 LNHDA and CDR2 SQIVND (reference sequence). V was shortened by 10 bases and J by 0 bases, with 16 bases between the two germline ends. The CDR3 DNA reads TGTGCCACCGCGGTGGGATCTCATAGCAATCAGCCCCAGCATTTT. This encodes CATAVGSHSNQPQHF. Full variable domain (rest looked up from reference TRBV19 and TRBJ1-5): DGGITQSPKYLFRKEGQNVTLSCEQNLNHDAMYWYRQDPGQGLRLIYYSQIVNDFQKGDIAEGYSVSREKKESFPLTVTSAQKNPTAFYLCATAVGSHSNQPQHFGDGTRLSIL.

This clonotype appeared a few times. The rearrangement links TRBV20-1 to TRBJ2-7; unclear D gene. The germline gives CDR1 DFQATT, CDR2 SNEGSKA (reference sequence). The CDR3 loop spans 12 amino acids. Trimming pared 6 bases from V and 1 base from J, leaving 10 bases between. The CDR3 sequence is CSAARSSYEQYF. The DNA for the CDR3 is TGCAGTGCAGCACGGAGTTCCTACGAGCAGTACTTC.

This clonotype was detected a few times. A clone one base away is much larger, so this may be a read error. The chain recombines TRBV6-5 with TRBJ2-7; tentative D call: TRBD2 (5 bases). Looked up from germline, CDR1 is MNHEY and CDR2 is SVGAGI. The V end was cut by 1 base, the J end by 4 bases, with 8 bases between. The CDR3 is 13 residues long. The CDR3 bases are TGTGCCAGCAGTTACTTCGGCGGGTACGAGCAGTACTTC. Translated: CASSYFGGYEQYF.

This clonotype was detected a few times. The rearrangement links TRBV28 to TRBJ2-2; 12 bases are a match to TRBD2. Losses at the gene ends were 3 bases for V and 6 bases for J; bases not matched to a gene: 5. The germline gives CDR1 MDHEN, CDR2 SYDVKM. This CDR3 comprises 16 residues. CDR3 bases: TGTGCCAGCAGTTTGCTAGCGGGAGGGAGGTCCGGGGAGCTGTTTTTT. Protein product: CASSLLAGGRSGELFF.

This clonotype was seen ten or more times. The CDR3 DNA follows: TGTGCCAGCAGCCCGAGGGACAGAACAGATACGCAGTATTTT. It specifies CASSPRDRTDTQYF. This chain uses TRBV9 with TRBJ2-3; 7 nucleotides align to TRBD1. Losses at the gene ends were 4 bases for V and 3 bases for J; bases not matched to a gene: 5. CDR1 SGDLS and CDR2 YYNGEE come from the germline V gene. This CDR3 contains 14 residues.